This T cell receptor (beta chain) was sequenced for a study of T cells after yellow fever vaccination. Study as a whole: Using CD3, CD45RA, CCR7 and CD95, the EM, EMRA, CM and Tscm memory subsets were sorted. General study points: Practically every clonotype that responded to the vaccine could not be detected in sorted memory subsets on day 0.

Conversion of TCR transcripts into cDNA relied on 5'RACE template switching, which added a universal primer site and UMIs. MiXCR, run by TCRdb on the 5' RACE reads, gives a single entry per CDR3 protein. The profile shows tens of thousands of distinct CDR3 sequences, 6.5% to 8.5% of them singletons. This clonotype was seen only a few times. This CDR3 is 13 amino acids long. V was cut by 5 bases and J by 4 bases, with 12 bases left in between. Germline lookup yields CDR1 DFQATT and CDR2 SNEGSKA (reference sequence). The sample was PBMCs, either bulk or a sorted T-cell subset (CD4+, CD8+, memory, or dextramer-sorted; not recorded which), taken on the day of the first yellow fever vaccination. This clonotype was obtained from a man aged 18 to 29 who received the YFV17D yellow fever vaccine. The chain is built from TRBV20-1 and TRBJ2-1; a weak D match, TRBD1 (6 bases). CDR3 DNA sequence: TGCAGTGCTTACAGGGTGGGTTACAATGAGCAGTTCTTC. Protein product: CSAYRVGYNEQFF.